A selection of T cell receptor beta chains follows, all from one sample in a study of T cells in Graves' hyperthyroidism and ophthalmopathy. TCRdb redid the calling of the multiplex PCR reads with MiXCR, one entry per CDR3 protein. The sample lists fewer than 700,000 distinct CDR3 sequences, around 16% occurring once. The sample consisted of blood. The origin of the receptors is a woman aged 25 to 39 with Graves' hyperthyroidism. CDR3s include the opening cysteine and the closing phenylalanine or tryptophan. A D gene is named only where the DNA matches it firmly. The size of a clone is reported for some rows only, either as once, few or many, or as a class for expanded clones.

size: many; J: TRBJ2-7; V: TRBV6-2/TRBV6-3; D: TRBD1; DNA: TGTGCCAGCAGTTACCGCCGAAGGGGGGGACAGGGCGAGCAGTACTTC; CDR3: CASSYRRRGGQGEQYF
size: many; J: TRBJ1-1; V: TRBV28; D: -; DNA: TGTGCCAGCAGTTTAGGTGAGGGTTTCGCTGAAGCTTTCTTT; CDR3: CASSLGEGFAEAFF
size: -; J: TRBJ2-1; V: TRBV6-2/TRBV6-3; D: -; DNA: TGTGCCAGCAAACCAGACGATTACAATGAGCAGTTCTTC; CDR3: CASKPDDYNEQFF
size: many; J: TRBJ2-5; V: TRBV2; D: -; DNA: TGTGCCAGCAGGGGGCAAGAGACCCAGTACTTC; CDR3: CASRGQETQYF
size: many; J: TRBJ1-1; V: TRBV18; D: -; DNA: TGTGCCAGCTCACCTATGGAGCACACTGAAGCTTTCTTT; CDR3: CASSPMEHTEAFF
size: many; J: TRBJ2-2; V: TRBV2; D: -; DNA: TGTGCCAGCAGAGCTACAGGGTCGAACACCGGGGAGCTGTTTTTT; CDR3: CASRATGSNTGELFF
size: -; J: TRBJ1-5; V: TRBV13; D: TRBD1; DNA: TGTGCCAGCAAGACCGGGACAGGGGGACCCCAGCATTTT; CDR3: CASKTGTGGPQHF
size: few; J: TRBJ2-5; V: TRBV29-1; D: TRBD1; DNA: TGCAGCGTACCGGGACAGAGAATTCAAGAGACCCAGTACTTC; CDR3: CSVPGQRIQETQYF
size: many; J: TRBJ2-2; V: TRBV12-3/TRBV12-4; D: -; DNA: TGTGCCAGCAGTTTCTGGAATAGTCGAAGGGTCGGGGAGCTGTTTTTT; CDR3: CASSFWNSRRVGELFF
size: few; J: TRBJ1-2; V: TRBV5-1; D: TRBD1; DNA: TGCGCCAGCAGCCCGACAGGGGGTGTGAACTATGGCTACACCTTC; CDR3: CASSPTGGVNYGYTF
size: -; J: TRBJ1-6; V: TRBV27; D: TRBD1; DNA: TGTGCCAGCAGACCAATCCTCGGACAGGGTCGAAGACCCCTCCACTTT; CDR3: CASRPILGQGRRPLHF
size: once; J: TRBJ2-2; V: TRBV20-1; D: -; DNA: TGCAGTGCTATATCCACCACGAACACCGGGGAGCTGTTTTTT; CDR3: CSAISTTNTGELFF
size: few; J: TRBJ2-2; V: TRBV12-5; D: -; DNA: TGTGCTAGTGCCCCCTATTACACCGGGGAGCTGTTTTTT; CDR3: CASAPYYTGELFF
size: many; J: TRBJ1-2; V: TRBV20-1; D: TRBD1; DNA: TGCAGTGCTAGGAGGACAGGGGTGAACTATGGCTACACCTTC; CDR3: CSARRTGVNYGYTF
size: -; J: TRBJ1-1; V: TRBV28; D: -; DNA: TGTGCCAGCAGTTTCAGCGACCTCCTGATGAACACTGAAGCTTTCTTT; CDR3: CASSFSDLLMNTEAFF
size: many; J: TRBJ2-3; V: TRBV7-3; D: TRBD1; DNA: TGTGCCAGCAGCTTAACCCGGGACAGGGACACAGATACGCAGTATTTT; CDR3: CASSLTRDRDTDTQYF
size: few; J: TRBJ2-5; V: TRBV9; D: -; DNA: TGTGCCAGCAGCACCTCGACAGGTCTCCAAGAGACCCAGTACTTC; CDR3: CASSTSTGLQETQYF
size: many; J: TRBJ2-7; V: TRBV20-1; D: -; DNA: TGCAGTGCCCAGCGACGGCTAGCCTACGAGCAGTACTTC; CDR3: CSAQRRLAYEQYF
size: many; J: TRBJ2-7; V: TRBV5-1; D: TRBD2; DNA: TGCGCCAGCAGCGCAGGACTAGATACATACGAGCAGTACTTC; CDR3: CASSAGLDTYEQYF
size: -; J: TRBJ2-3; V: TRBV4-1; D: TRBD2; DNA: TGCGCCAGCAGTCGAGGACTAGCGGGAGGGAATACGCAGTATTTT; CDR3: CASSRGLAGGNTQYF
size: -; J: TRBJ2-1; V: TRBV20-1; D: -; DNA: TGCAGTGCTAGCCCCCTGCGGGACTCCTACAATGAGCAGTTCTTC; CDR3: CSASPLRDSYNEQFF
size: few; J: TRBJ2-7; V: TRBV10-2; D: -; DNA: TGCGCCACCATGTCCATCTCCTACGAGCAGTACTTC; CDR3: CATMSISYEQYF
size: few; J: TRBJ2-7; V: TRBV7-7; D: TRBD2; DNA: TGTGCTAGCAGCTCCGTAGCGGGAGCTAGCGAGCAGTACTTC; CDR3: CASSSVAGASEQYF
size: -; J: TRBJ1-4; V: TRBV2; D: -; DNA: TGTGCCAGCAGTGAAGCGGATCGGATTAATGAAAAACTGTTTTTT; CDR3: CASSEADRINEKLFF
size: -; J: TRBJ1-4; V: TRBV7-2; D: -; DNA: TGTGCCAGCAGCCCGAGGGGTGGAACTAATGAAAAACTGTTTTTT; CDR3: CASSPRGGTNEKLFF
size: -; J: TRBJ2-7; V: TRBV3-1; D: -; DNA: TGTGCCAGCAGCCACCCGGGGCGGGCCCCCTACGAGCAGTACTTC; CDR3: CASSHPGRAPYEQYF
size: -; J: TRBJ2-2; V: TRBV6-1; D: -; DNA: TGTGCCAGCAGTGTACTCCCGAACACCGGGGAGCTGTTTTTT; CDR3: CASSVLPNTGELFF
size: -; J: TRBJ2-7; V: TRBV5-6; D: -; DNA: TGTGCCAGCAGCTTTTCAAGGCTTGGCGAGCAGTACTTC; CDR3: CASSFSRLGEQYF
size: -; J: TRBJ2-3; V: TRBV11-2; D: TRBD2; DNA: TGTGCCAGCAGCTTAGTGGCTAGCGGGAAGTCGCAGTATTTT; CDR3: CASSLVASGKSQYF
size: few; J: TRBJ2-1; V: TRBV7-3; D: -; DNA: TGTGCCAGCAGCATTTTAGCTCTGAATGAGCAGTTCTTC; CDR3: CASSILALNEQFF
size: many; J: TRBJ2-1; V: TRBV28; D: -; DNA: TGTGCCAGCAGCCGGGGAGTGAGTGAGCAGTTCTTC; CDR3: CASSRGVSEQFF
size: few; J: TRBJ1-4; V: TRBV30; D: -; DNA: TGTGCCTGGACCGCGGGGCTGGGGAGTGAAAAACTGTTTTTT; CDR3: CAWTAGLGSEKLFF
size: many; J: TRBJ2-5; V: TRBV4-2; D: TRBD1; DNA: TGTGCCAGCAGCCAGGACAGGGGGATCCAAGAGACCCAGTACTTC; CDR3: CASSQDRGIQETQYF
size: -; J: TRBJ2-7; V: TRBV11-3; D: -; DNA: TGTGCCAGCAGCTTAGGAGGGGTCAGGGAGCAGTACTTC; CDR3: CASSLGGVREQYF
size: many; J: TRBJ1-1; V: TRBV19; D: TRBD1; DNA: TGTGCCTTCCTGGGACAGGGCTACACTGAAGCTTTCTTT; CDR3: CAFLGQGYTEAFF
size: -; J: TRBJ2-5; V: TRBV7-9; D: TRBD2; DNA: TGTGCCAGCAGCGGATTGGATAGCGGGAACCAAGAGACCCAGTACTTC; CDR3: CASSGLDSGNQETQYF
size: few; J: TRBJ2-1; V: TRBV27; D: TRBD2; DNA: TGTGCCAGCAGTTTCGGACTAGCGGGAGTAGTCGAGCAGTTCTTC; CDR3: CASSFGLAGVVEQFF
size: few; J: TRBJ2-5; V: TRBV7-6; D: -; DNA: TGTGCCAGCAGCAACCTGGCGGGCCGCCAAGAGACCCAGTACTTC; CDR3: CASSNLAGRQETQYF
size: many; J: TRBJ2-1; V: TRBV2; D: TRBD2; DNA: TGTGCCAGCAGCCTTAGCGGGACTGCCTACAATGAGCAGTTCTTC; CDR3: CASSLSGTAYNEQFF
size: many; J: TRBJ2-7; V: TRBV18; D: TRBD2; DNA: TGTGCCAGCTCGGGATCGGGGGGTATCGAGCAGTACTTC; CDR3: CASSGSGGIEQYF
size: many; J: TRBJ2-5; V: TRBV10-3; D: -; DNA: TGTGCCATCAGTGAACTAAGTCAAGAGACCCAGTACTTC; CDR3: CAISELSQETQYF
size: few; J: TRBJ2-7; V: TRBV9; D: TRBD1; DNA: TGTGCCAGCAGCGGGGACAGGGGCTACGAGCAGTACTTC; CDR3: CASSGDRGYEQYF
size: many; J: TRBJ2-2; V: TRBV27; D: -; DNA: TGTGCCAGCAGTTTAGCGGAGAATACCGGGGAGCTGTTTTTT; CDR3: CASSLAENTGELFF
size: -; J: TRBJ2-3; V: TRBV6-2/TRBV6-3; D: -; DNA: TGTGCCAGCAGTTACCTACATGATACGCAGTATTTT; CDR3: CASSYLHDTQYF
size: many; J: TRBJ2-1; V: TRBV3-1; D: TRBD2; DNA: TGTGCCAGCAGCCAAGCCGGGACTACCTACAATGAGCAGTTCTTC; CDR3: CASSQAGTTYNEQFF
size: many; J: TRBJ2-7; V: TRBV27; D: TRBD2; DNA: TGTGCCAGCAGTTTTAGAAGGACCCCCGGGACTAGGACCTACGAGCAGTACTTC; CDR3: CASSFRRTPGTRTYEQYF
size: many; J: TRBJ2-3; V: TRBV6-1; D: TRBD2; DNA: TGTGCCAGCAGTAGAGCGGGAGGGCCAGATACGCAGTATTTT; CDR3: CASSRAGGPDTQYF
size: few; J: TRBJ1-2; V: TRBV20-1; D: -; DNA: TGCAGTGGGGTGGCGCATTCCGGCTACACCTTC; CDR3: CSGVAHSGYTF
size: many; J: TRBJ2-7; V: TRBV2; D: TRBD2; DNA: TGTGCCAGCAGCGATCTACCGGGACTAGCGGGAGGGCCCAACGAGCAGTACTTC; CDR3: CASSDLPGLAGGPNEQYF
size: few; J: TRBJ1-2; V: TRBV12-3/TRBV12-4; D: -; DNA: TGTGCCAGCAGTTTCCGTGGAGGGGATGTGTATGGCTACACCTTC; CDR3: CASSFRGGDVYGYTF
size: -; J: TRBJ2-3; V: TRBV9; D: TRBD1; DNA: TGTGCCAGCAGCTCAGGGGGACAGAGAACAGATACGCAGTATTTT; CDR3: CASSSGGQRTDTQYF
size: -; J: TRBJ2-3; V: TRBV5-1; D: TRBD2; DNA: TGCGCCAGCAGCTTGGTGGAGCGGGAGGGCCGGAATACGCAGTATTTT; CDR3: CASSLVEREGRNTQYF
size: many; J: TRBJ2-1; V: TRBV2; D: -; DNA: TGTGCCAGCAGTGAAAGCAGGGCCAATGAGCAGTTCTTC; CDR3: CASSESRANEQFF
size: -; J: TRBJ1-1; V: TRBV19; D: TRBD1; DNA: TGTGCCAGTAGGAGACCGGGACAGGGCAACACTGAAGCTTTCTTT; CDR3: CASRRPGQGNTEAFF